This TCR beta chain was sequenced during a study of Ad26.COV2.S vaccination and SARS-CoV-2 variants. About the research overall: Intramuscular Ad26.COV2.S doses were given once or twice, 56 days apart.

Germline V lookup: CDR1 MDHEN, CDR2 SYDVKM. CDR3 length: 13 residues. Trimming shortened V by 8 bases and J by 2 bases, and 12 bases separated the two germline ends. Profiled with immunoSEQ multiplex PCR; TCRdb holds only in-frame clones, not every one. The table has 440,000 or so clones, 92% seen once; the top ten hold around 1.7%. The treatment denotes: 15 to 20 received Ad26.COV2.S at low or high dose, single or two shots; 5 received placebo; per-sample allocation not given. Collection of samples fell on day 63 after the first vaccine or placebo injection. The sample holds one count of this clone. The clonotype comes from a person aged 18-60 years who received the Ad26.COV2.S COVID-19 vaccine or a placebo. This chain uses TRBV28 with TRBJ1-1, with no clear D. The source was peripheral blood, collected in a trial of Ad26.COV2.S vaccine versus placebo. Here the CDR3 DNA reads TGTGCCAGCGTCAGGAATTCTAACACTGAAGCTTTCTTT. This gives the protein CASVRNSNTEAFF.